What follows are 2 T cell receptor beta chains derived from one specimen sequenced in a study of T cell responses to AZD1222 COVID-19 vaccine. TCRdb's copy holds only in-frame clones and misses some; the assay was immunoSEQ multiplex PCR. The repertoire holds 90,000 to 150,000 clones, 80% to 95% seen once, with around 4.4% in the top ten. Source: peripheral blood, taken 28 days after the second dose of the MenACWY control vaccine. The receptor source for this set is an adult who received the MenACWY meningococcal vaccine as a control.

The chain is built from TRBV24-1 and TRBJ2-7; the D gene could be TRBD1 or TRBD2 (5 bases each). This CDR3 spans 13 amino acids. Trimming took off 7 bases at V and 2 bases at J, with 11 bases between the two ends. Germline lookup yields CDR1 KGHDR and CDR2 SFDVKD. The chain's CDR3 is CATRKGRAYEQYF. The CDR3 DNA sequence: TGTGCCACCAGAAAGGGACGGGCCTACGAGCAGTACTTC.

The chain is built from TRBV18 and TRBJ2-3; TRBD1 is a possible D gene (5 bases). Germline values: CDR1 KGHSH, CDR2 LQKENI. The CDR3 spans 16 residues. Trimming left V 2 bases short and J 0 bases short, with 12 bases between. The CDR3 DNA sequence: TGTGCCAGCTCACCAAGCAGGGAATCTAGCACAGATACGCAGTATTTT. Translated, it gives CASSPSRESSTDTQYF.